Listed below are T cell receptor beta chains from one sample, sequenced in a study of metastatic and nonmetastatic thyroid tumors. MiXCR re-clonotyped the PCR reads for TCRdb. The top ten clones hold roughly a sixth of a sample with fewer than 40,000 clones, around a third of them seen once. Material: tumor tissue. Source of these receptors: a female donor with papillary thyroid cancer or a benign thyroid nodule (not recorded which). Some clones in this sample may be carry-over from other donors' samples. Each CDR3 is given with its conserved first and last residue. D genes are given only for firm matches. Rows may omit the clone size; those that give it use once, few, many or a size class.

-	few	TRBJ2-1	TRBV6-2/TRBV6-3	CASITSGAGEQFF	TGTGCCAGCATCACAAGCGGAGCCGGTGAGCAGTTCTTC
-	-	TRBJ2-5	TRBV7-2	CASSPRGNQETQYF	TGTGCCAGCAGTCCCCGGGGGAACCAAGAGACCCAGTACTTC
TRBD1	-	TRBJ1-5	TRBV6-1	CASSEGPDRVGDQPQHF	TGTGCCAGCAGTGAAGGTCCCGACAGGGTGGGTGATCAGCCCCAGCATTTT
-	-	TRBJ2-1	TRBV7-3	CASSQLAQNEQFF	TGTGCCAGCAGCCAACTGGCGCAAAATGAGCAGTTCTTC
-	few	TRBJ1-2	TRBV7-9	CASSPQGNYGYTF	TGTGCCAGCAGCCCCCAGGGGAACTATGGCTACACCTTC
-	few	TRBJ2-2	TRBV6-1	CASSVLWNTGELFF	TGTGCCAGCAGTGTGCTCTGGAACACCGGGGAGCTGTTTTTT
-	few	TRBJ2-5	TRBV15	CATSRLGGETQYF	TGTGCCACCAGCAGACTAGGGGGGGAGACCCAGTACTTC
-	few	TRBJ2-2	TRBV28	CASSLPTDGRTGELFF	TGTGCCAGCAGTCTTCCCACGGACGGACGAACCGGGGAGCTGTTTTTT
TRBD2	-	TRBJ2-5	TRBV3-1	CASSPLAGSGQETQYF	TGTGCCAGCAGCCCACTAGCGGGGTCGGGCCAAGAGACCCAGTACTTC
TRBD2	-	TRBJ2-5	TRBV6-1	CASSEVTSGREETQYF	TGTGCCAGCAGTGAGGTCACTAGCGGGAGGGAAGAGACCCAGTACTTC
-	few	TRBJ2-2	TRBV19	CASTGSGELFF	TGTGCCAGTACCGGAAGCGGGGAGCTGTTTTTT
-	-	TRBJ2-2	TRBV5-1	CASSLVGTGELFF	TGCGCCAGCAGCTTGGTGGGGACCGGGGAGCTGTTTTTT
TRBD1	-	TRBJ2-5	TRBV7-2	CASSPRDRGGTQYF	TGTGCCAGCAGCCCCCGGGACAGGGGTGGGACCCAGTACTTC
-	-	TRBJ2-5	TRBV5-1	CASSQAGGGETQYF	TGCGCCAGCAGCCAGGCAGGGGGGGGAGAGACCCAGTACTTC
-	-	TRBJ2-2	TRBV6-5	CASSYENTGELFF	TGTGCCAGCAGTTACGAAAACACCGGGGAGCTGTTTTTT
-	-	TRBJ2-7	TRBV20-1	CSATDTSAYEQYF	TGCAGTGCCACGGACACCTCAGCCTACGAGCAGTACTTC